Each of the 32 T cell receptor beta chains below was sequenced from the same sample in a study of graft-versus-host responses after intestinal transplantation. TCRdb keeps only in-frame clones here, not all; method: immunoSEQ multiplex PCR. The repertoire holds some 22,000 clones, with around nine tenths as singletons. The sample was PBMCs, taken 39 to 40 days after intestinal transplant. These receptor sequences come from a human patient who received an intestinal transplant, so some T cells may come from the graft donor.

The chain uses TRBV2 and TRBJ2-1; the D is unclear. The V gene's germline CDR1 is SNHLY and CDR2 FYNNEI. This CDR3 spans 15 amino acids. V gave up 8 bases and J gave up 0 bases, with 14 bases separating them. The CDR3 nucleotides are TGTGCCAGCCGTTTAGGGCGGAGCTCCTACAATGAGCAGTTCTTC. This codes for CASRLGRSSYNEQFF.

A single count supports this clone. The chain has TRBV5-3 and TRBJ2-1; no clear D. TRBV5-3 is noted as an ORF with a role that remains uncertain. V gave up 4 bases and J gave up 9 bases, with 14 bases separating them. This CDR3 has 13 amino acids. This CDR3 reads CARSPIWTREQFF. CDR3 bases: TGTGCCAGAAGCCCAATATGGACCCGTGAGCAGTTCTTC.

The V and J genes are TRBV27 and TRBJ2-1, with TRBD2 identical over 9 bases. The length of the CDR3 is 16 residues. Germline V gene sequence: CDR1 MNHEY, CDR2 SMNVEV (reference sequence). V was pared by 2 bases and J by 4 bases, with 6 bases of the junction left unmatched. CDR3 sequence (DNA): TGTGCCAGCAGTTTAGGGGCTAGCGGGATATACAATGAGCAGTTCTTC. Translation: CASSLGASGIYNEQFF.

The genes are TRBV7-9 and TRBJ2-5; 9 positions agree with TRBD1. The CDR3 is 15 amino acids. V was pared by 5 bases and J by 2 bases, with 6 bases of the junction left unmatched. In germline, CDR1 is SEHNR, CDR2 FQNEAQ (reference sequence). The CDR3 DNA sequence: TGTGCCAGCAGCCCACCGGGACAGGGTCAAGAGACCCAGTACTTC. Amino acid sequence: CASSPPGQGQETQYF.

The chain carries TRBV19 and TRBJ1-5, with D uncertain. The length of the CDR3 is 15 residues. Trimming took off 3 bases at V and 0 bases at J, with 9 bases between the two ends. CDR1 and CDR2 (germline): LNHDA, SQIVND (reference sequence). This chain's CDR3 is CASSITENSNQPQHF. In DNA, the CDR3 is TGTGCCAGTAGTATCACCGAGAATAGCAATCAGCCCCAGCATTTT.

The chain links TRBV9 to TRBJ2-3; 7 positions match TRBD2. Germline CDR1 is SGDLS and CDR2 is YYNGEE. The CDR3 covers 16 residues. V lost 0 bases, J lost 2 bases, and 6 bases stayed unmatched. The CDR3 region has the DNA TGTGCCAGCAGCGTAGGGCTAGCGGATTACACAGATACGCAGTATTTT. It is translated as CASSVGLADYTDTQYF.

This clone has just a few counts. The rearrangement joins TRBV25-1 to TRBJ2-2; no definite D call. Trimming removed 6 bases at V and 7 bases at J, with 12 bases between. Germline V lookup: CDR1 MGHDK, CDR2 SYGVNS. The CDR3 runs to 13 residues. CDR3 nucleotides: TGTGCCAGCAGGGGAATAGTGGGCGGGGAGCTGTTTTTT. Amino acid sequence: CASRGIVGGELFF.

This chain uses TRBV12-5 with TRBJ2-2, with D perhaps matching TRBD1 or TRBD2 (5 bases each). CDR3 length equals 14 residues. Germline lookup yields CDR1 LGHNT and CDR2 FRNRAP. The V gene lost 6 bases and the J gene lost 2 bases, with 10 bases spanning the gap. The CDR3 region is CASGGESNTGELFF. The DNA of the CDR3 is TGTGCTAGTGGGGGGGAATCCAACACCGGGGAGCTGTTTTTT.

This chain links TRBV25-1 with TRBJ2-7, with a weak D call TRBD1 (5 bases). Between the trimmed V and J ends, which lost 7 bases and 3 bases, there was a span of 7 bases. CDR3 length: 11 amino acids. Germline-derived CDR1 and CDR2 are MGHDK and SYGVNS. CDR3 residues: CASTQGYEQYF. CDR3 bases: TGTGCCAGCACTCAGGGCTACGAGCAGTACTTC.

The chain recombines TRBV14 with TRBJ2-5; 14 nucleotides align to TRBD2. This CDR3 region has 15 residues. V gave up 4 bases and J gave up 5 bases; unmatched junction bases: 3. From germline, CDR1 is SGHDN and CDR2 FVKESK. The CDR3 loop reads CASSPWTSGRETQYF. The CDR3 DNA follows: TGTGCCAGCAGCCCCTGGACTAGCGGGAGGGAGACCCAGTACTTC.

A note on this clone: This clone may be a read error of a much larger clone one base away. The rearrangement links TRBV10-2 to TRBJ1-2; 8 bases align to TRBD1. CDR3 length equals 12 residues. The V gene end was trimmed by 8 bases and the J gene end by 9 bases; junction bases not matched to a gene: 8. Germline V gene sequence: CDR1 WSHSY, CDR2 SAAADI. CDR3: CASWDRRYCYTF. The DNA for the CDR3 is TGCGCCAGCTGGGACAGGCGTTATTGCTACACCTTC.

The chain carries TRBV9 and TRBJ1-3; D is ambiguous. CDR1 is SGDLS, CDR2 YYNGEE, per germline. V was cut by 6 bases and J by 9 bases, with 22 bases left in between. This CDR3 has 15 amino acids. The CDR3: CASTECTSRRSTIYF. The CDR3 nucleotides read TGTGCCAGCACCGAATGTACCTCGAGGAGAAGCACCATATATTTT.

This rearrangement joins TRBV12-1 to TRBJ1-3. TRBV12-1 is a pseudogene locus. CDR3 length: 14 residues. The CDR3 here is CASSSYRFENTIYF. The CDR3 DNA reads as TGTGCCAGCAGCTCATACCGGTTCGAAAACACCATATATTTT.

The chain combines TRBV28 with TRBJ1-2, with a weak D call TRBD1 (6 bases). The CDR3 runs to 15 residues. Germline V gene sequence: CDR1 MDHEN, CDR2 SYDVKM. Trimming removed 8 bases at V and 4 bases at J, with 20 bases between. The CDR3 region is CASGKLTGFGYGYTF. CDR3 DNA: TGTGCCAGCGGGAAATTAACAGGGTTCGGCTATGGCTACACCTTC.

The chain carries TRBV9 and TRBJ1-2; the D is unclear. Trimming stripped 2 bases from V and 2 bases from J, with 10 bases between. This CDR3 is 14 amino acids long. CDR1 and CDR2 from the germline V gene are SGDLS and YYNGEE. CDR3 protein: CASSVGEMNYGYTF. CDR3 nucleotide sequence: TGTGCCAGCAGCGTTGGGGAGATGAACTATGGCTACACCTTC.

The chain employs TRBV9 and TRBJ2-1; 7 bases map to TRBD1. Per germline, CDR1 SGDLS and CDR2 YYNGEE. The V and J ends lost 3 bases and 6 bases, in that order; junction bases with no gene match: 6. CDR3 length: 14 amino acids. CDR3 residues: CASSAMGQSNEQFF. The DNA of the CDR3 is TGTGCCAGCAGCGCTATGGGACAGTCCAATGAGCAGTTCTTC.

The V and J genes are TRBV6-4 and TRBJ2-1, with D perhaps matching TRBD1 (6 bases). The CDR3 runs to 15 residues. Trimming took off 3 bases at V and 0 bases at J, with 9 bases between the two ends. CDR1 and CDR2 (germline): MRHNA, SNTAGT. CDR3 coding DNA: TGTGCCAGCAGTGAAGTGACAGGCTCCTACAATGAGCAGTTCTTC. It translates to CASSEVTGSYNEQFF.

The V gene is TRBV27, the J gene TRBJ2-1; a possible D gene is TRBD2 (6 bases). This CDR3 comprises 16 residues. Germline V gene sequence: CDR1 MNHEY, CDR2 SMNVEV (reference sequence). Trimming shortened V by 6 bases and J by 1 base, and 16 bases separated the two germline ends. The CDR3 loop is CASSPFGGRSYNEQFF. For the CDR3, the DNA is TGTGCCAGCAGCCCCTTCGGGGGAAGGTCCTACAATGAGCAGTTCTTC.

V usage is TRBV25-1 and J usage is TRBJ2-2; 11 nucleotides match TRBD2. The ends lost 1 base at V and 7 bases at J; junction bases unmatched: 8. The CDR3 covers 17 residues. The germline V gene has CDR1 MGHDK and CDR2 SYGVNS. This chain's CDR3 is CASSEWGTSGLRGELFF. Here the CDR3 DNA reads TGTGCCAGCAGTGAATGGGGGACTAGCGGACTGCGCGGGGAGCTGTTTTTT. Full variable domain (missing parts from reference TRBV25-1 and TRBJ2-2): EADIYQTPRYLVIGTGKKITLECSQTMGHDKMYWYQQDPGMELHLIHYSYGVNSTEKGDLSSESTVSRIRTEHFPLTLESARPSHTSQYLCASSEWGTSGLRGELFFGEGSRLTVL.

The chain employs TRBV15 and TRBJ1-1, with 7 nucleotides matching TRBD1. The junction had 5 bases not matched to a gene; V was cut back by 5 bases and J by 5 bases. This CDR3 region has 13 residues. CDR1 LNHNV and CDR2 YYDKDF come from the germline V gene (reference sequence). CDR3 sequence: CATSHRGGTEAFF. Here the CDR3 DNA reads TGTGCCACCAGCCACAGGGGAGGGACTGAAGCTTTCTTT.

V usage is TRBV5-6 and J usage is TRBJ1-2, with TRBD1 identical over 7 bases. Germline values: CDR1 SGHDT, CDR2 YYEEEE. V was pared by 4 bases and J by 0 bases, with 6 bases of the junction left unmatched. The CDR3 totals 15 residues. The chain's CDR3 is CASSPDRVSNYGYTF. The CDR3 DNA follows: TGTGCCAGCAGCCCCGACAGGGTTTCTAACTATGGCTACACCTTC.

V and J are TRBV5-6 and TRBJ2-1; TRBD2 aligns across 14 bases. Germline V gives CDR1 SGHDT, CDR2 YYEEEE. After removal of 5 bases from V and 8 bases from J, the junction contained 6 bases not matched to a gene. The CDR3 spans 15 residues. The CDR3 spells CASRWGLAGVDEQFF. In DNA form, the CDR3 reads TGTGCCAGCAGATGGGGACTAGCGGGAGTGGATGAGCAGTTCTTC.

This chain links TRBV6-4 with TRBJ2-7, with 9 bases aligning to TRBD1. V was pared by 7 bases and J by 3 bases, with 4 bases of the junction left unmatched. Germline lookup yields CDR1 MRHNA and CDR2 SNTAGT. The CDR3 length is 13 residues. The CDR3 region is CASNRDRDYEQYF. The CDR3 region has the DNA TGTGCCAGCAACCGGGACAGGGACTACGAGCAGTACTTC.

The chain's CDR3 is CASSHPFHNEQFF. In DNA, the CDR3 is TGTGCCAGCAGCCACCCTTTTCACAATGAGCAGTTCTTC. V usage is TRBV7-7 and J usage is TRBJ2-1; D call uncertain. The V gene lost 5 bases and the J gene lost 5 bases, with 10 bases spanning the gap. Germline CDR1 reads SSHAT; CDR2 reads FNYEAQ (reference sequence). The CDR3 consists of 13 residues.

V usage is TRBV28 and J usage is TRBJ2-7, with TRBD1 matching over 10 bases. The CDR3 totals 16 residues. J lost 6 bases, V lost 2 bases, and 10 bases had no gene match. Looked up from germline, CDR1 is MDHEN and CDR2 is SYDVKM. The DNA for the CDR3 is TGTGCCAGCAGTTTAGTGGACAGGGGGGTAGTGCTCGAGCAGTACTTC. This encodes CASSLVDRGVVLEQYF.

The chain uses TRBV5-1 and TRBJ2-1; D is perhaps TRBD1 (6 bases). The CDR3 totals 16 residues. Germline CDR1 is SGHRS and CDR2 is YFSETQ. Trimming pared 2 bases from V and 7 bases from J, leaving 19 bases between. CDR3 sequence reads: CASSLYRDISRNEQFF. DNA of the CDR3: TGCGCCAGCAGCTTATACCGGGACATCTCAAGGAATGAGCAGTTCTTC. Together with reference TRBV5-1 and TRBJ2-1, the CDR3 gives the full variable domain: KAGVTQTPRYLIKTRGQQVTLSCSPISGHRSVSWYQQTPGQGLQFLFEYFSETQRNKGNFPGRFSGRQFSNSRSEMNVSTLELGDSALYLCASSLYRDISRNEQFFGPGTRLTVL.

The CDR3 protein is CASSRARGVQFF. DNA of the CDR3: TGTGCCAGCAGTCGCGCAAGGGGGGTGCAGTTCTTC. The chain is built from TRBV28 and TRBJ2-1; D tentatively reads TRBD1 or TRBD2 (6 bases each). The germline V gene encodes CDR1 MDHEN and CDR2 SYDVKM. The germline V and J ends were trimmed by 5 bases and 12 bases, with 14 bases remaining between them. The CDR3 has 12 residues.

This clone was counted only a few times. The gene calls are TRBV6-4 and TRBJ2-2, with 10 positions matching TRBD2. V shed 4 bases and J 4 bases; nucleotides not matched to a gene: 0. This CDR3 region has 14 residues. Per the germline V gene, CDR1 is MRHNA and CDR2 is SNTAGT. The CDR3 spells CASSASGSTGELFF. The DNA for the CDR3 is TGTGCCAGCAGTGCTAGCGGGAGCACCGGGGAGCTGTTTTTT.

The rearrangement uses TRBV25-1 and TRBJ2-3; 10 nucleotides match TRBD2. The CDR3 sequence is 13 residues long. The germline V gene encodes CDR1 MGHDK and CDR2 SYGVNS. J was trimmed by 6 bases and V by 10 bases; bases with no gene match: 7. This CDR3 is CATRAGGADTQYF. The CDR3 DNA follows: TGTGCCACCCGAGCGGGGGGGGCGGATACGCAGTATTTT.

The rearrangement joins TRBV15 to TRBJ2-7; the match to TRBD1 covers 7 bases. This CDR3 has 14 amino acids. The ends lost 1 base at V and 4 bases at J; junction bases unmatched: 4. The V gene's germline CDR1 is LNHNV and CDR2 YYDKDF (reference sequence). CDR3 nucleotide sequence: TGTGCCACCAGCAGAGTCGAACAGGGGTACGAGCAGTACTTC. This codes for CATSRVEQGYEQYF.

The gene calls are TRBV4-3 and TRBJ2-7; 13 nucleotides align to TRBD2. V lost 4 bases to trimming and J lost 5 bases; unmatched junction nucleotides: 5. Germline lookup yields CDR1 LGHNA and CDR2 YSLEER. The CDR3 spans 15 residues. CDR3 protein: CASSPGLAGADEQYF. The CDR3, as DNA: TGCGCCAGCAGCCCTGGACTAGCGGGAGCGGACGAGCAGTACTTC.

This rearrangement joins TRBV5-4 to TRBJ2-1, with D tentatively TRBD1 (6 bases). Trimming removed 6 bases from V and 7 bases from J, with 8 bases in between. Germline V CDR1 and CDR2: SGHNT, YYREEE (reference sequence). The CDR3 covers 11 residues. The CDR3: CASKGENEQFF. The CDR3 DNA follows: TGTGCCAGCAAGGGGGAGAATGAGCAGTTCTTC.